These T cell receptor beta chains were read from a single sample in a study of T-cell memory formation after mild COVID-19. Each CDR3 protein gets one entry after TCRdb re-called the 5' RACE reads with MiXCR. This sample has about 430,000 distinct CDR3 sequences, with about 24% found just once. The sequenced sample consisted of PBMCs or a T cell subset sorted from them (not recorded which). The receptor source for this set is an adult woman who had mild COVID-19 (a few samples of this study predate the infection). Cell type and time point are not known. Both conserved end residues are part of each CDR3. A D gene is named only where the DNA matches it firmly. Size is stated for part of the rows, as once, few or many counts, or as a class when the clone is expanded.

V	J	size	D	CDR3	DNA
TRBV12-3/TRBV12-4	TRBJ2-3	.	TRBD2	CASRPREGGTQYF	TGTGCCAGCAGGCCGCGGGAGGGGGGCACGCAGTATTTT
TRBV5-4	TRBJ1-2	.	.	CASSGLGLLYGYTF	TGTGCCAGCAGCGGACTTGGGCTCCTCTATGGCTACACCTTC
TRBV3-1	TRBJ1-1	few	TRBD1	CASSPGTADLEAFF	TGTGCCAGCAGCCCCGGGACAGCAGACCTTGAAGCTTTCTTT
TRBV7-9	TRBJ2-5	.	.	CASSSDGTLQETQYF	TGTGCCAGCAGCTCCGACGGGACGTTACAAGAGACCCAGTACTTC
TRBV24-1	TRBJ2-2	.	.	CATRSRQGTGELFF	TGTGCCACCAGGTCGAGGCAGGGCACCGGGGAGCTGTTTTTT
TRBV27	TRBJ2-1	.	.	CASSLSGARGRNEQFF	TGTGCCAGCAGTTTATCGGGTGCCCGGGGGCGCAATGAGCAGTTCTTC
TRBV12-3/TRBV12-4	TRBJ2-2	few	TRBD1	CASLGRDSIIGELFF	TGTGCCAGCTTGGGTCGGGACAGCATTATCGGGGAGCTGTTTTTT
TRBV4-1	TRBJ1-1	.	.	CASSQGGVQGKVSTEAFF	TGCGCCAGCAGCCAAGGGGGGGTCCAGGGAAAGGTGAGCACTGAAGCTTTCTTT
TRBV6-1	TRBJ1-2	.	.	CASSEEVYGYTF	TGTGCCAGCAGTGAAGAAGTCTATGGCTACACCTTC
TRBV2	TRBJ2-1	.	.	CASSHPVEGGYNEQFF	TGTGCCAGCAGCCACCCCGTGGAAGGGGGGTACAATGAGCAGTTCTTC
TRBV7-3	TRBJ1-1	few	.	CASSLTGDGMNTEAFF	TGTGCCAGCAGCTTAACAGGCGACGGAATGAACACTGAAGCTTTCTTT
TRBV12-3/TRBV12-4	TRBJ1-2	.	TRBD1	CASTYSAGGYGYTF	TGTGCCAGCACCTACTCAGCAGGGGGCTATGGCTACACCTTC
TRBV18	TRBJ1-1	few	.	CASSQGPNTEAFF	TGTGCCAGCTCACAGGGTCCCAACACTGAAGCTTTCTTT
TRBV5-6	TRBJ2-4	.	.	CASSLGGALAKNIQYF	TGTGCCAGCAGCTTGGGGGGGGCCCTAGCCAAAAACATTCAGTACTTC
TRBV28	TRBJ2-1	few	.	CASTGTYNEQFF	TGTGCCAGCACAGGCACCTACAATGAGCAGTTCTTC
TRBV9	TRBJ2-7	.	TRBD2	CASSVSPQRDYEQYF	TGTGCCAGCAGCGTTTCTCCCCAGCGGGACTACGAGCAGTACTTC
TRBV29-1	TRBJ2-7	many	.	CSVNDGVYEQYF	TGCAGCGTTAATGACGGGGTGTACGAGCAGTACTTC
TRBV5-4	TRBJ2-1	.	.	CASSFSAGNSNEQFF	TGTGCCAGCAGCTTTTCGGCGGGGAATTCCAATGAGCAGTTCTTC
TRBV27	TRBJ1-1	.	.	CASSRRQVGTEAFF	TGTGCCAGCAGTCGTCGACAGGTGGGCACTGAAGCTTTCTTT
TRBV10-3	TRBJ1-2	.	.	CAINPTGPNYGYTF	TGTGCCATCAACCCTACAGGGCCCAACTATGGCTACACCTTC
TRBV29-1	TRBJ2-2	few	.	CSVGEQERWDTGELFF	TGCAGCGTTGGGGAACAGGAACGCTGGGACACCGGGGAGCTGTTTTTT
TRBV27	TRBJ2-4	few	TRBD1	CASRTGVKNIQYF	TGTGCCAGCAGGACAGGGGTGAAAAACATTCAGTACTTC
TRBV7-2	TRBJ2-5	many	.	CASSFKGVEASVQETQYF	TGTGCCAGCAGCTTCAAAGGCGTGGAGGCTAGCGTACAAGAGACCCAGTACTTC
TRBV11-1	TRBJ2-7	many	TRBD1	CASSLDRVHEQYF	TGTGCCAGCAGCCTCGACAGGGTCCACGAGCAGTACTTC
TRBV9	TRBJ1-2	few	TRBD1	CASSVDLRQGDDGYTF	TGTGCCAGCAGCGTAGACCTTCGACAGGGTGATGATGGCTACACCTTC
TRBV20-1	TRBJ2-1	few	TRBD2	CSARDGTRALANEQFF	TGCAGTGCTAGAGATGGGACTAGGGCCCTAGCTAATGAGCAGTTCTTC
TRBV10-3	TRBJ2-2	few	.	CAISESSGTGELFF	TGTGCCATCAGTGAGTCGTCGGGTACAGGGGAGCTGTTTTTT
TRBV10-2	TRBJ2-1	few	TRBD2	CASSGTSGTNEQFF	TGCGCCAGCAGTGGGACTAGCGGGACCAATGAGCAGTTCTTC
TRBV27	TRBJ2-5	.	TRBD2	CASSLGGLAGIQETQYF	TGTGCCAGCAGTTTGGGGGGACTAGCGGGAATTCAAGAGACCCAGTACTTC
TRBV19	TRBJ1-1	few	TRBD1	CASCDDRGSKAFF	TGTGCCAGCTGCGATGACAGGGGGTCAAAGGCTTTCTTT
TRBV7-9	TRBJ1-5	few	.	CASSLPRRPQHF	TGTGCCAGCAGCTTACCCCGGAGGCCCCAGCATTTT
TRBV5-1	TRBJ1-5	few	.	CASSLSGSDQPQHF	TGCGCCAGCAGCTTGTCAGGGTCAGATCAGCCCCAGCATTTT
TRBV2	TRBJ2-7	once	.	CASSVGQDLPEQYF	TGTGCCAGCAGTGTCGGTCAGGATCTCCCGGAGCAGTACTTC
TRBV9	TRBJ2-7	few	.	CASSEGSASYEQYF	TGTGCCAGCAGCGAGGGGAGCGCCTCCTACGAGCAGTACTTC
TRBV18	TRBJ2-3	.	TRBD2	CASSPDREGRYTQYF	TGTGCCAGCTCACCAGACCGGGAGGGCCGATATACGCAGTATTTT
TRBV7-3	TRBJ1-6	few	TRBD1	CASRQGARSPLHF	TGTGCCAGCAGACAGGGGGCGAGATCACCCCTCCACTTT
TRBV2	TRBJ1-6	.	.	CASSEGPGNSPLHF	TGTGCCAGCAGTGAAGGGCCAGGGAATTCACCCCTCCACTTT
TRBV20-1	TRBJ2-5	.	.	CSASELGLGTQYF	TGCAGTGCTTCCGAGCTAGGCCTTGGGACCCAGTACTTC
TRBV9	TRBJ1-6	few	.	CASSVGPENNSPLHF	TGTGCCAGCAGCGTAGGGCCGGAGAATAATTCACCCCTCCACTTT
TRBV5-5	TRBJ2-5	many	.	CASSLGRTETQYF	TGTGCCAGCAGCTTGGGCAGGACGGAGACCCAGTACTTC
TRBV6-5	TRBJ2-2	few	.	CAIRPTRANTGELFF	TGTGCCATTCGACCTACGCGAGCGAACACCGGGGAGCTGTTTTTT
TRBV6-6	TRBJ2-3	.	TRBD2	CASRPLGGVSDTQYF	TGTGCCAGCAGACCCTTGGGGGGGGTTTCAGATACGCAGTATTTT
TRBV5-6	TRBJ1-5	.	.	CASSPWAQGNQPQHF	TGTGCCAGCAGCCCCTGGGCGCAGGGCAATCAGCCCCAGCATTTT
TRBV24-1	TRBJ2-7	.	TRBD1	CATSESTGVEQYF	TGTGCCACCAGTGAGTCGACAGGGGTCGAGCAGTACTTC
TRBV4-2	TRBJ2-2	.	TRBD1	CASSQVGQGAGELFF	TGTGCCAGCAGCCAGGTCGGACAGGGGGCCGGGGAGCTGTTTTTT
TRBV18	TRBJ2-1	few	.	CASSPFEWIPRGSYNEQFF	TGTGCCAGCTCACCATTTGAGTGGATCCCTCGGGGCTCCTACAATGAGCAGTTCTTC